Here is one T cell receptor beta chain with its context. There are 18 residues in the CDR3. The germline V gene has CDR1 SGDLS and CDR2 YYNGEE. With 3 bases removed from V and 0 bases from J, the gap between germline ends came to 20 bases. Sequencing used immunoSEQ multiplex PCR; TCRdb keeps in-frame clones, though not all of them. The data contain millions of clones, approximately 94% of them seen just once; the ten biggest clones take up roughly 0.15%. The data are from a study of shared clonotypes between healthy human individuals. This receptor was identified in a young man in good health. Sequencing used naive CD4+ T cells sorted from blood. Subset denoted: CD45RA+ positively selected. The chain carries TRBV9 and TRBJ2-3; D perhaps matches TRBD2 (6 bases). The CDR3 is CASSGRWVGRGSTDTQYF. CDR3 DNA: TGTGCCAGCAGCGGACGTTGGGTAGGGCGGGGAAGCACAGATACGCAGTATTTT.